Following are 26 T cell receptor beta chains from one sample sequenced in a study of OX40 agonist ivuxolimab in advanced cancers. The repertoire was sequenced with immunoSEQ multiplex PCR; TCRdb's copy has only in-frame clones and lacks some. The table shows roughly 75,000 clones, with around 88% occurring only once. The sequenced sample was CD4+ or CD8+ T cells sorted from blood, obtained in a trial of the OX40 agonist ivuxolimab. These receptors all come from an adult with an advanced solid tumor such as melanoma, head and neck, liver or kidney cancer.

CDR3 protein: CASSDSKGYFRGYTF. The CDR3 DNA sequence: TGTGCCAGCAGTGACTCGAAGGGTTATTTCCGCGGCTACACCTTC. The chain has TRBV6-4 and TRBJ1-2, with D hard to call. This CDR3 spans 15 amino acids. V was pared by 0 bases and J by 8 bases, with 16 bases between. Per the germline V gene, CDR1 is MRHNA and CDR2 is SNTAGT.

The chain recombines TRBV19 with TRBJ1-5, with D hard to call. Germline CDR1 is LNHDA and CDR2 is SQIVND (reference sequence). The CDR3 has 12 residues. V lost 2 bases and J lost 5, with 4 bases in between. CDR3: CASSIWDQPQHF. In DNA form, the CDR3 reads TGTGCCAGTAGTATATGGGATCAGCCCCAGCATTTT.

The V and J genes are TRBV7-2 and TRBJ2-1, with 14 bases identical to TRBD2. V lost 3 bases to trimming and J lost 1 base; unmatched junction nucleotides: 8. Per the germline V gene, CDR1 is SGHTA and CDR2 is FQGNSA. This CDR3 contains 19 residues. CDR3 amino acids: CASSFTGTSGSNSYNEQFF. The DNA for the CDR3 is TGTGCCAGCAGCTTTACCGGGACTAGCGGGAGTAATTCCTACAATGAGCAGTTCTTC.

The CDR3 DNA reads as TGTGCCAGCAGCCCCGGGACTAGCGGGAACACAGATACGCAGTATTTT. Encoded protein: CASSPGTSGNTDTQYF. This chain uses TRBV5-4 with TRBJ2-3; 13 nucleotides agree with TRBD2. This CDR3 comprises 16 residues. V lost 4 bases to trimming and J lost 2 bases; unmatched junction nucleotides: 4. Germline V gene data show CDR1 as SGHNT and CDR2 as YYREEE (reference sequence).

This clone was seen once. The chain recombines TRBV28 with TRBJ2-4; D is perhaps TRBD1 (5 bases). V lost 3 bases and J 0 bases, leaving 9 bases between the germline ends. CDR3 size: 15 residues. Germline-derived CDR1 and CDR2 are MDHEN and SYDVKM. In DNA, the CDR3 is TGTGCCAGCAGTTTTAGGGGTCTAGCCAAAAACATTCAGTACTTC. Protein: CASSFRGLAKNIQYF. Based on the CDR3 plus reference TRBV28 and TRBJ2-4, the full variable domain is DVKVTQSSRYLVKRTGEKVFLECVQDMDHENMFWYRQDPGLGLRLIYFSYDVKMKEKGDIPEGYSVSREKKERFSLILESASTNQTSMYLCASSFRGLAKNIQYFGAGTRLSVL.

The rearrangement joins TRBV5-1 to TRBJ1-1, with a tentative D call TRBD1 (5 bases). Per the germline V gene, CDR1 is SGHRS and CDR2 is YFSETQ. The CDR3 loop spans 15 amino acids. Trimming removed 0 bases from V and 4 bases from J, with 13 bases in between. Here the CDR3 DNA reads TGCGCCAGCAGCTTGGCTGGGGCCGTAGGCACTGAAGCTTTCTTT. Its protein product is CASSLAGAVGTEAFF.

CDR3 sequence: CASWRWGSRSGNTIYF. CDR3 bases: TGTGCCTCCTGGCGGTGGGGCAGCCGCTCTGGAAACACCATATATTTT. The V and J genes are TRBV2 and TRBJ1-3; TRBD1 might be the D (5 bases). This CDR3 has 16 residues. From germline, CDR1 is SNHLY and CDR2 FYNNEI. V was cut by 11 bases and J by 0 bases, with 20 bases left in between.

This clone has only one observation. V usage is TRBV7-2 and J usage is TRBJ1-1; D perhaps matches TRBD1 (5 bases). The CDR3 contains 13 residues. Trimming removed 3 bases at V and 1 base at J, with 6 bases between. Germline V gives CDR1 SGHTA, CDR2 FQGNSA. The CDR3 reads CASSFRANTEAFF. CDR3 bases: TGTGCCAGCAGCTTCAGGGCGAACACTGAAGCTTTCTTT.

This chain uses TRBV5-8 with TRBJ1-2; D is possibly TRBD1 (5 bases). V was clipped by 2 bases and J by 1 base, with 21 bases between them. Per germline, CDR1 SGHTS and CDR2 YDEGEE. The CDR3 spans 18 residues. CDR3 nucleotide sequence: TGTGCCAGCAGCTTAAACAGGAGGAGGTCAACCAATAACTATGGCTACACCTTC. It translates to CASSLNRRRSTNNYGYTF.

The chain has TRBV28 and TRBJ2-3; 7 bases align to TRBD2. Germline V gene lookup returns CDR1 MDHEN and CDR2 SYDVKM. This CDR3 contains 16 residues. V trimming: 1 base; J trimming: 3 bases; junction bases outside the gene matches: 7. DNA for the CDR3: TGTGCCAGCAGTTTATATGTGGCGGGAGAGACAGATACGCAGTATTTT. Encoded protein: CASSLYVAGETDTQYF.

This clone showed up just a few times. The chain carries TRBV5-6 and TRBJ1-5, with 9 bases lining up with TRBD1. Losses at the gene ends were 4 bases for V and 2 bases for J; bases not matched to a gene: 4. The germline CDR1 and CDR2 sequences are SGHDT and YYEEEE. There are 15 residues in the CDR3. Here the CDR3 DNA reads TGTGCCAGCAGCGCGACAGGGGGTGGCAATCAGCCCCAGCATTTT. Translation gives CASSATGGGNQPQHF. Based on the CDR3 plus reference TRBV5-6 and TRBJ1-5, the full variable domain is DAGVTQSPTHLIKTRGQQVTLRCSPKSGHDTVSWYQQALGQGPQFIFQYYEEEERQRGNFPDRFSGHQFPNYSSELNVNALLLGDSALYLCASSATGGGNQPQHFGDGTRLSIL.

The chain joins TRBV18 to TRBJ1-2, with D unresolved. The germline V and J ends were trimmed by 0 bases and 6 bases, with 11 bases remaining between them. The CDR3 has 14 residues. Germline CDR1 reads KGHSH; CDR2 reads LQKENI. The CDR3 nucleotides read TGTGCCAGCTCACCACCCGGAAATCGGGATGGCTACACCTTC. Translated: CASSPPGNRDGYTF.

The chain uses TRBV23-1 and TRBJ2-6, with TRBD1 identical over 8 bases. TRBV23-1 is labeled an ORF, and its function is uncertain. V lost 2 bases to trimming and J lost 0 bases; unmatched junction nucleotides: 9. This CDR3 is 19 amino acids long. This chain's CDR3 is CASSQRAGQDISGANVLTF. The CDR3, as DNA: TGCGCCAGCAGTCAACGGGCGGGACAGGACATCTCTGGGGCCAACGTCCTGACTTTC.

This clone has only one observation. The chain carries TRBV6-1 and TRBJ2-1; perhaps TRBD2 as D (7 bases). V shed 4 bases and J shed 4 bases, with 17 bases lying between them. Germline-derived CDR1 and CDR2 are MNHNS and SASEGT. CDR3 length: 16 amino acids. Here the CDR3 DNA reads TGTGCCAGCAGTGGCCGGGGGGCCGGCCGGTACAATGAGCAGTTCTTC. It yields the protein CASSGRGAGRYNEQFF.

The chain has TRBV5-1 and TRBJ2-7; the D is unclear. Germline V gene lookup returns CDR1 SGHRS and CDR2 YFSETQ. Trimming cost V 2 bases and J 0 bases, with 9 bases left between them. This CDR3 spans 14 amino acids. The CDR3 protein is CASSFQASSYEQYF. CDR3 DNA: TGCGCCAGCAGCTTTCAGGCGAGCTCCTACGAGCAGTACTTC.

V and J are TRBV19 and TRBJ1-1; 9 bases fit TRBD1. V was clipped by 6 bases and J by 6 bases; unmatched bases: 14. The CDR3 covers 16 residues. Germline V gives CDR1 LNHDA, CDR2 SQIVND (reference sequence). CDR3 region: CASSTSSDRGRAEAFF. The CDR3 coding sequence is TGTGCCAGTAGCACTTCATCGGACAGGGGAAGGGCTGAAGCTTTCTTT.

This chain uses TRBV10-1 with TRBJ1-2; tentative D call: TRBD1 (6 bases). Germline CDR1 and CDR2: WNHNN and SYGVQD (reference sequence). The CDR3 contains 13 residues. V was trimmed by 6 bases and J by 2 bases, leaving 10 bases between them. The CDR3 reads CASSPGANYGYTF. In nucleotides, the CDR3 is TGCGCCAGCAGCCCAGGGGCCAACTATGGCTACACCTTC.

This clone was counted only a few times. This sequence joins TRBV7-2 and TRBJ2-7, with D hard to call. The CDR3 has 14 residues. Germline CDR1 reads SGHTA; CDR2 reads FQGNSA. V lost 3 bases and J lost 0, with 9 bases in between. In nucleotides, the CDR3 is TGTGCCAGCAGCTTCGGCGCCTACTCCTACGAGCAGTACTTC. This encodes CASSFGAYSYEQYF.

The table lists this clone with a count of one. V gene TRBV9 combines with J gene TRBJ2-2, with 10 positions matching TRBD1. Germline-derived CDR1 and CDR2 are SGDLS and YYNGEE. The J segment lost 4 bases and the V segment lost 2 bases, leaving 2 bases of the junction unmatched. There are 15 residues in the CDR3. The DNA of the CDR3 is TGTGCCAGCAGCGTGACAGGGGGCCTCACCGGGGAGCTGTTTTTT. Its protein is CASSVTGGLTGELFF.

The V and J genes are TRBV5-5 and TRBJ1-5, with 7 positions matching TRBD1. V shed 3 bases, J shed 0 bases, and the junction held 3 bases outside the gene matches. Germline CDR1 reads SGHKS; CDR2 reads YYEKEE (reference sequence). CDR3 length: 15 residues. The CDR3 spells CASSSGGYSNQPQHF. The CDR3 nucleotides are TGTGCCAGCAGCTCAGGGGGTTATAGCAATCAGCCCCAGCATTTT.

The V gene is TRBV7-9, the J gene TRBJ2-2; D might be TRBD1 or TRBD2, each matching 5 bases. The CDR3 contains 15 residues. Looked up from germline, CDR1 is SEHNR and CDR2 is FQNEAQ (reference sequence). V gave up 3 bases and J gave up 6 bases, with 14 bases separating them. The CDR3 protein is CASSFRDQDAGELFF. CDR3 in DNA: TGTGCCAGCAGCTTCCGGGACCAAGACGCCGGGGAGCTGTTTTTT. Filled out from reference TRBV7-9 and TRBJ2-2, the complete variable domain reads DTGVSQNPRHKITKRGQNVTFRCDPISEHNRLYWYRQTLGQGPEFLTYFQNEAQLEKSRLLSDRFSAERPKGSFSTLEIQRTEQGDSAMYLCASSFRDQDAGELFFGEGSRLTVL.

The CDR3 reads CASSDRRGRGLQETQYF. CDR3 in DNA: TGTGCCAGCAGTGATAGACGGGGCAGGGGGCTTCAAGAGACCCAGTACTTC. The gene calls are TRBV7-6 and TRBJ2-5; 8 bases match TRBD1. With 6 bases clipped from V and 2 bases from J, the junction kept 14 bases outside the gene matches. Germline values: CDR1 SGHVS, CDR2 FNYEAQ. The CDR3 extends over 17 amino acids.

The chain employs TRBV4-3 and TRBJ2-1, with 11 bases identical to TRBD2. The CDR3 extends over 17 amino acids. The germline V gene encodes CDR1 LGHNA and CDR2 YSLEER. The junction had 11 bases not matched to a gene; V was cut back by 3 bases and J by 7 bases. The CDR3 coding sequence is TGCGCCAGCAGCCAGGCCGGGACTAGCGGTCCGTGGAATGAGCAGTTCTTC. It codes for CASSQAGTSGPWNEQFF.

The CDR3 DNA reads TGTGCCAGCAGCTTAGCTGGCGGGAGGGGCTGGGATACGCAGTATTTT. Protein product: CASSLAGGRGWDTQYF. This sequence joins TRBV7-2 and TRBJ2-3; the match to TRBD2 covers 9 bases. With 0 bases clipped from V and 6 bases from J, the junction kept 7 bases outside the gene matches. The CDR3 is 16 residues long. Germline CDR1 is SGHTA and CDR2 is FQGNSA. Supplemented by reference TRBV7-2 and TRBJ2-3, the full variable domain reads GAGVSQSPSNKVTEKGKDVELRCDPISGHTALYWYRQSLGQGLEFLIYFQGNSAPDKSGLPSDRFSAERTGGSVSTLTIQRTQQEDSAVYLCASSLAGGRGWDTQYFGPGTRLTVL.

This rearrangement joins TRBV5-4 to TRBJ1-5; 9 nucleotides match TRBD1. The ends lost 0 bases at V and 6 bases at J; junction bases unmatched: 4. Germline CDR1 SGHNT, CDR2 YYREEE (reference sequence). CDR3 length: 15 residues. DNA for the CDR3: TGTGCCAGCAGCTTGGACAGGGGGCGCGTTCAGCCCCAGCATTTT. Translating gives CASSLDRGRVQPQHF.

The chain joins TRBV18 to TRBJ1-1; TRBD1 matches 12 bases. The CDR3 length is 17 residues. Trimming at V came to 3 bases and at J to 1 base, leaving 6 bases not matched to a gene. The germline gives CDR1 KGHSH, CDR2 LQKENI. Here the CDR3 reads CASSPGTGGAKNTEAFF. The CDR3 nucleotides read TGTGCCAGCTCACCCGGGACAGGGGGCGCCAAGAACACTGAAGCTTTCTTT.